Shown below are 19 T cell receptor beta chains from a single sample sequenced in a study of blood T cell repertoires in COVID-19. Libraries were prepared by immunoSEQ multiplex PCR; TCRdb keeps only in-frame clonotypes and omits some of them. This table holds more than 75,000 clones, roughly 88% found once. The sequenced sample was peripheral blood. The receptors here all came from a woman of 80 years or more with acute or convalescent COVID-19.

The rearrangement uses TRBV7-2 and TRBJ2-2; TRBD2 matches at 10 bases. The V gene's germline CDR1 is SGHTA and CDR2 FQGNSA. The ends lost 6 bases at V and 2 bases at J; junction bases unmatched: 6. The CDR3 extends over 16 amino acids. The CDR3, as DNA: TGTGCCAGCAGGGGAACTAGCGGGGATAACACCGGGGAGCTGTTTTTT. It is translated as CASRGTSGDNTGELFF. Complete variable domain (other parts from reference TRBV7-2 and TRBJ2-2): GAGVSQSPSNKVTEKGKDVELRCDPISGHTALYWYRQSLGQGLEFLIYFQGNSAPDKSGLPSDRFSAERTGGSVSTLTIQRTQQEDSAVYLCASRGTSGDNTGELFFGEGSRLTVL.

The V gene is TRBV7-2, the J gene TRBJ2-6; 7 nucleotides line up with TRBD1. The J segment lost 2 bases and the V segment lost 5 bases, leaving 6 bases of the junction unmatched. The CDR3 is made up of 16 amino acids. Germline CDR1 SGHTA, CDR2 FQGNSA. The CDR3 loop reads CASSEDRVPGANVLTF. CDR3 sequence (DNA): TGTGCCAGCAGCGAAGACAGGGTCCCTGGGGCCAACGTCCTGACTTTC.

This clone was counted only a few times. The same CDR3 is also encoded by other DNA sequences in this sample. V gene TRBV5-1 combines with J gene TRBJ2-3; 7 bases line up with TRBD2. Per germline, CDR1 SGHRS and CDR2 YFSETQ. The ends lost 0 bases at V and 5 bases at J; junction bases unmatched: 3. The CDR3 covers 14 residues. The chain's CDR3 is CASSLGVAGDTQYF. The CDR3 nucleotides read TGCGCCAGCAGCTTGGGGGTAGCGGGAGATACGCAGTATTTT.

This sequence joins TRBV5-1 and TRBJ2-7; 8 positions match TRBD2. CDR1 and CDR2 (germline): SGHRS, YFSETQ. CDR3 length equals 19 residues. V trimming: 4 bases; J trimming: 0 bases; junction bases outside the gene matches: 18. CDR3 nucleotide sequence: TGCGCCAGCAGCCCCCTTGCCTCCGGGACTAGTCTCAGCTCCTACGAGCAGTACTTC. As protein: CASSPLASGTSLSSYEQYF.

The rearrangement uses TRBV5-1 and TRBJ2-7, with D possibly TRBD1 on 6 matching bases. CDR1 and CDR2 (germline): SGHRS, YFSETQ. Trimming shortened V by 4 bases and J by 5 bases, and 16 bases separated the two germline ends. The CDR3 is 14 residues long. CDR3 nucleotides: TGCGCCAGCAGCGGGGGTGACAGGTTCGACGAGCAGTACTTC. It translates to CASSGGDRFDEQYF.

The genes are TRBV3-1 (or the pseudogene TRBV3-2) and TRBJ2-2; 8 bases match TRBD1. CDR1 and CDR2 from the germline V gene are LGHDT and YNNKEL (reference sequence). The CDR3 is 16 residues long. The V gene end was trimmed by 1 base and the J gene end by 1 base; junction bases not matched to a gene: 2. CDR3 nucleotides: TGTGCCAGCAGCCAAGGGGACAGGAGGAACACCGGGGAGCTGTTTTTT. Translating gives CASSQGDRRNTGELFF.

The V gene is TRBV6-5, the J gene TRBJ2-7; 9 bases match TRBD2. CDR1 is MNHEY, CDR2 SVGAGI, per germline. This CDR3 contains 15 residues. V was pared by 6 bases and J by 7 bases, with 13 bases of the junction left unmatched. The CDR3 nucleotides are TGTGCCAGCAGGGTGATGACTAGCGGTGTGTATGAGCAGTACTTC. It yields the protein CASRVMTSGVYEQYF.

The V call is TRBV19, the J call TRBJ2-2, with D uncertain. There are 14 residues in the CDR3. Germline V gene sequence: CDR1 LNHDA, CDR2 SQIVND (reference sequence). Trimming took off 5 bases at V and 6 bases at J, with 13 bases between the two ends. The CDR3 reads CASSVTVKAGELFF. CDR3 bases: TGTGCCAGTAGTGTAACAGTTAAGGCCGGGGAGCTGTTTTTT.

A remark on this clone: One junction end disagrees with the germline gene, perhaps due to a read error. This rearrangement joins TRBV7-7 to TRBJ2-1; 8 bases agree with TRBD2. There are 16 residues in the CDR3. Germline V gene data show CDR1 as SSHAT and CDR2 as FNYEAQ (reference sequence). CDR3 sequence reads: CASSFGLRGEDNEQFF. In DNA form, the CDR3 reads TGTGCTAGCAGCTTCGGGTTGCGGGGGGAGGACAATGAGCAGTTCTTC.

The CDR3 region has the DNA TGTGCCTGGAGTGAAGGACAGCGCACAGATACGCAGTATTTT. Encoded protein: CAWSEGQRTDTQYF. V usage is TRBV30 and J usage is TRBJ2-3, with D possibly TRBD1 on 6 matching bases. The CDR3 is 14 residues long. With 1 base removed from V and 1 base from J, the gap between germline ends came to 9 bases. The germline CDR1 and CDR2 sequences are GTSNPN and SVGIG (reference sequence).

V and J are TRBV4-2 and TRBJ2-4, with 7 bases fitting TRBD1. CDR3 length equals 17 residues. Unmatched junction bases numbered 7, after V lost 2 bases and J lost 0 bases. Germline V gives CDR1 LGHNA, CDR2 YNFKEQ. CDR3 region: CASSQLGGDVAKNIQYF. In DNA form, the CDR3 reads TGTGCCAGCAGCCAATTAGGGGGCGACGTAGCCAAAAACATTCAGTACTTC.

The genes are TRBV5-6 and TRBJ1-2; D might be TRBD1 (6 bases). Germline V gene sequence: CDR1 SGHDT, CDR2 YYEEEE. The CDR3 has 12 residues. Between the trimmed V and J ends, which lost 4 bases and 9 bases, there was a span of 13 bases. In nucleotides, the CDR3 is TGTGCCAGCAGCGAACAGGGTCTGCGCTACACCTTC. Amino acids: CASSEQGLRYTF.

This clone has a single count. This chain joins TRBV15 and TRBJ1-5; 8 nucleotides match TRBD1. This CDR3 is built from 15 residues. V shed 5 bases and J 5 bases; nucleotides not matched to a gene: 8. Germline CDR1 is LNHNV and CDR2 is YYDKDF (reference sequence). CDR3 region: CATSASDRADQPQHF. Written as DNA, the CDR3 is TGTGCCACCAGCGCATCGGACAGGGCGGATCAGCCCCAGCATTTT.

The chain uses TRBV7-8 and TRBJ1-3; D possibly corresponds to TRBD1 (5 bases). V lost 6 bases, J lost 4 bases, and 13 bases lay in between. The CDR3 consists of 14 residues. CDR1 and CDR2 (germline): SGHVS, FQNEAQ. The CDR3 coding sequence is TGTGCCAGCAGTTTAACAGGAGTGGGAAACACCATATATTTT. Residues: CASSLTGVGNTIYF. Together with reference TRBV7-8 and TRBJ1-3, the CDR3 gives the full variable domain: GAGVSQSPRYKVAKRGQDVALRCDPISGHVSLFWYQQALGQGPEFLTYFQNEAQLDKSGLPSDRFFAERPEGSVSTLKIQRTQQEDSAVYLCASSLTGVGNTIYFGEGSWLTVV.

The table lists this clone with a few counts. The chain combines TRBV12-3 or TRBV12-4 with TRBJ1-3; no definite D call. The CDR3 consists of 13 residues. The V end was cut by 3 bases, the J end by 4 bases, with 7 bases between. CDR3 sequence: CASSLGRGNTIYF. The DNA for the CDR3 is TGTGCCAGCAGTTTGGGCAGGGGAAACACCATATATTTT.

This clone was observed once. The DNA for the CDR3 is TGTGCCTGCTCAGGGCCCACCGGGGAGCTGTTTTTT. It codes for CACSGPTGELFF. This chain joins TRBV30 and TRBJ2-2; maybe TRBD1 (5 bases). The CDR3 length is 12 residues. Trimming took off 6 bases at V and 4 bases at J, with 9 bases between the two ends. Looked up from germline, CDR1 is GTSNPN and CDR2 is SVGIG (reference sequence).

The chain uses TRBV6-6 and TRBJ1-4; D uncertain. The CDR3 is 14 amino acids. Trimming took off 5 bases at V and 8 bases at J, with 15 bases between the two ends. In germline, CDR1 is MNHNY, CDR2 SVGAGI (reference sequence). The CDR3 DNA reads as TGTGCCAGCAGTCAACGGGGAAGTGGCGAAAAACTGTTTTTT. The encoded protein is CASSQRGSGEKLFF.

This chain joins TRBV3-1 (or the pseudogene TRBV3-2) and TRBJ2-1; unclear D gene. Germline values: CDR1 LGHDT, CDR2 YNNKEL (reference sequence). The V end was cut by 1 base, the J end by 9 bases, with 4 bases between. There are 11 residues in the CDR3. The CDR3 loop reads CASSQAGEQFF. The CDR3 region has the DNA TGTGCCAGCAGCCAAGCAGGTGAGCAGTTCTTC.

The chain couples TRBV5-6 to TRBJ2-3; D unclear. Trimming removed 2 bases at V and 1 base at J, with 5 bases between. The CDR3 covers 13 residues. Germline V gives CDR1 SGHDT, CDR2 YYEEEE. The CDR3 reads CASSFYRTDTQYF. CDR3 DNA sequence: TGTGCCAGCAGCTTCTATCGCACAGATACGCAGTATTTT. Looking up the rest from reference TRBV5-6 and TRBJ2-3 gives the full variable domain: DAGVTQSPTHLIKTRGQQVTLRCSPKSGHDTVSWYQQALGQGPQFIFQYYEEEERQRGNFPDRFSGHQFPNYSSELNVNALLLGDSALYLCASSFYRTDTQYFGPGTRLTVL.